This TCR beta chain was identified during a study of blood T cell repertoires in COVID-19. On the study more broadly: T cells, B-cell-depleted T cells, or PBMCs provided the cDNA or gDNA that served as material.

This CDR3 spans 15 amino acids. V lost 1 base and J lost 11, with 19 bases in between. The germline V gene encodes CDR1 SGDLS and CDR2 YYNGEE. The table came from immunoSEQ multiplex PCR; TCRdb's copy has only in-frame clones and leaves some out. The sample consists of roughly 140,000 clones, around 85% of them appearing once. The TCR was taken from a woman aged 40 to 49 who had recovered from COVID-19. What was sequenced was PBMCs or T cells enriched from blood (not recorded which). The rearrangement links TRBV9 to TRBJ2-1, with D maybe TRBD2 (6 bases). For the CDR3, the DNA is TGTGCCAGCAGCGTAAGTAGCGGAGAGGAAATGAAGCAGTTCTTC. It specifies CASSVSSGEEMKQFF.